This T cell receptor beta chain was observed in a study of T cell changes during pregnancy in multiple sclerosis. Assay used: immunoSEQ multiplex PCR; TCRdb lists only in-frame clones, some missing. The table lists around 40,000 clones, roughly nine tenths of them singletons. The sequence was collected from a female donor with multiple sclerosis, enrolled in a pregnancy study. The material was CD4+ T cells from peripheral blood mononuclear cells, obtained in the second trimester of pregnancy.

The CDR3 DNA follows: TGTGCCAGCAGTTCCCCGACTGAGTTGAGCTACACCTTC. It yields the protein CASSSPTELSYTF. The chain joins TRBV28 to TRBJ1-2; D gene ambiguous. Germline CDR1 MDHEN, CDR2 SYDVKM. The V end lost 4 bases, the J end lost 9 bases, and 15 bases lay between the germline ends. The length of the CDR3 is 13 residues.